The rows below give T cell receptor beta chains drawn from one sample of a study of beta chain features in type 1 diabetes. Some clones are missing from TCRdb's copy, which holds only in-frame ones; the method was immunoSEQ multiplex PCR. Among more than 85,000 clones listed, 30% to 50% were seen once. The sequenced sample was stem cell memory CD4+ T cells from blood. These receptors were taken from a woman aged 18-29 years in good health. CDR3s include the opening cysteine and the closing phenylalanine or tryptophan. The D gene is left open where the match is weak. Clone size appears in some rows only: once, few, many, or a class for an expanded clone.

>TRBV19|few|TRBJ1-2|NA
CASSMPGERYGYTF
TGTGCCAGTAGTATGCCCGGGGAACGCTATGGCTACACCTTC
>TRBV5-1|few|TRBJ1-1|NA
CASNSLGVNTEAFF
TGCGCCAGCAACAGCTTAGGGGTGAACACTGAAGCTTTCTTT
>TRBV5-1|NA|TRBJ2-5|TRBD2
CASGGGLAAQETQYF
TGCGCCAGCGGCGGAGGACTAGCGGCACAAGAGACCCAGTACTTC
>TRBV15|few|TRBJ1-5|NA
CATSRGQGHNQPQHF
TGTGCCACCAGCAGAGGCCAGGGCCACAATCAGCCCCAGCATTTT
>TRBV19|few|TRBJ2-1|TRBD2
CASSMVAGLNEQFF
TGTGCCAGTAGTATGGTAGCGGGGCTCAATGAGCAGTTCTTC
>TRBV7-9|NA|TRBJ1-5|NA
CASSLGGPVPQHF
TGTGCCAGCAGCTTAGGGGGGCCGGTGCCCCAGCATTTT
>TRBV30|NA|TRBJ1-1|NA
CAWRWGRLEAFF
TGTGCCTGGAGATGGGGGCGGCTTGAAGCTTTCTTT
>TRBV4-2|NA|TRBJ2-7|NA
CASSPGAASVYEQYF
TGTGCCAGCAGCCCGGGTGCGGCGAGCGTTTACGAGCAGTACTTC
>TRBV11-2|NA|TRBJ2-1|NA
CASSLSGSYNEQFF
TGTGCCAGCAGCTTAAGCGGTTCCTACAATGAGCAGTTCTTC
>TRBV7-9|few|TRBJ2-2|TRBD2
CASRSAGYTGELFF
TGTGCCAGCAGGTCAGCGGGATACACCGGGGAGCTGTTTTTT
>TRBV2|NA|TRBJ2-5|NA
CASSEQGEAQYF
TGTGCCAGCAGTGAACAAGGGGAGGCCCAGTACTTC
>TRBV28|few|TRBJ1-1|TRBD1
CASSTLTGKTEAFF
TGTGCCAGCAGTACCCTGACAGGGAAGACTGAAGCTTTCTTT
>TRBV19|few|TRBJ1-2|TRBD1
CASSGQGAYGYTF
TGTGCCAGTAGTGGGCAGGGGGCTTATGGCTACACCTTC
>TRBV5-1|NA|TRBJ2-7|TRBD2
CASSLSGRGIAYEQYF
TGCGCCAGCAGCTTAAGCGGGAGAGGAATAGCCTACGAGCAGTACTTC
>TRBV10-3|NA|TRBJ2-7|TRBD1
CAISLQGYEQYF
TGTGCCATCAGTCTACAGGGGTACGAGCAGTACTTC
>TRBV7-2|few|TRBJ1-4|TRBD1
CASSLGPQGPAELFF
TGTGCCAGCAGCTTAGGTCCACAGGGGCCTGCCGAACTGTTTTTT
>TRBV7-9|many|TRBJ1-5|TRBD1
CASRGGQVNQPQHF
TGTGCCAGCAGAGGTGGACAGGTTAATCAGCCCCAGCATTTT
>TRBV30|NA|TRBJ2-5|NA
CAWRSYQETQYF
TGTGCCTGGAGGTCTTACCAAGAGACCCAGTACTTC
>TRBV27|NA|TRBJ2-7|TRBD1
CASSPKGQGRPNEQYF
TGTGCCAGCAGTCCGAAGGGACAGGGGAGGCCAAACGAGCAGTACTTC
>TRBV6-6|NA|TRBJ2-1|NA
CASSYPGGSDEQFF
TGTGCCAGCAGTTACCCCGGGGGATCAGATGAGCAGTTCTTC
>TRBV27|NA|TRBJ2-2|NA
CASSLRFWGTKYAGELFF
TGTGCCAGCAGTTTAAGGTTTTGGGGGACAAAGTACGCCGGGGAGCTGTTTTTT
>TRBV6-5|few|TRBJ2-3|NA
CASSSSTSSTDTQYF
NA
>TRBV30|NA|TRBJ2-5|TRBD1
CAWSPWTGNYQETQYF
TGTGCCTGGAGCCCCTGGACAGGGAATTACCAAGAGACCCAGTACTTC
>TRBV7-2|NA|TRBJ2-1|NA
CASSLVFWSSYNEQFF
TGTGCCAGCAGCTTAGTTTTCTGGAGCTCCTACAATGAGCAGTTCTTC
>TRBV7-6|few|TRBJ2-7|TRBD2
CASSLGGGLLGEQYF
TGTGCCAGCAGCTTGGGGGGGGGACTGCTGGGCGAGCAGTACTTC
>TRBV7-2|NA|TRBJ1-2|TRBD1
CASSWTGDYGYTF
TGTGCCAGCAGCTGGACAGGGGACTATGGCTACACCTTC
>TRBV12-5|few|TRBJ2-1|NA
CASGQTAAGGNEQFF
TGTGCTAGTGGTCAAACAGCCGCTGGGGGGAATGAGCAGTTCTTC
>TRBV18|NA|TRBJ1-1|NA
CASSPQGWLTEAFF
TGTGCCAGCTCACCCCAGGGGTGGCTCACTGAAGCTTTCTTT
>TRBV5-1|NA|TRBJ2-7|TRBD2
CASRTLAGSSYEQYF
TGCGCCAGCAGAACCTTAGCGGGGAGCTCCTACGAGCAGTACTTC
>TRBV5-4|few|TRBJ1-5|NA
CASSLGQHQPQHF
TGTGCCAGCAGCTTGGGACAGCATCAGCCCCAGCATTTT
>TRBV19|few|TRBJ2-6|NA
CASSARIRSGANVLTF
TGTGCCAGTAGTGCGAGAATACGGTCCGGGGCCAACGTCCTGACTTTC
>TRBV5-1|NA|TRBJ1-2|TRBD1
CASSLTGIGYTF
TGCGCCAGTAGCCTGACAGGGATTGGCTACACCTTC
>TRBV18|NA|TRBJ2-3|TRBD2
CASSPGLAGDTQYF
TGTGCCAGCTCACCAGGTCTAGCGGGAGATACGCAGTATTTT
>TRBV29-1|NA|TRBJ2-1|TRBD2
CSVERGALINEQFF
TGCAGCGTTGAGCGGGGGGCTCTTATCAATGAGCAGTTCTTC
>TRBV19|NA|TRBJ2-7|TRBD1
CASRVSGTGNYEQYF
TGTGCCAGTAGGGTAAGCGGGACAGGGAACTACGAGCAGTACTTC
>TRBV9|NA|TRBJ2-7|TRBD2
CASSAHGRRESYEQYF
TGTGCCAGCAGCGCCCATGGCCGGCGGGAGAGTTACGAGCAGTACTTC
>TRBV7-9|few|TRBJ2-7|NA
CASSLDGRPYEQYF
TGTGCCAGCAGCTTAGACGGGAGACCGTACGAGCAGTACTTC
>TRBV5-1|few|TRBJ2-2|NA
CASSTLGDTGELFF
TGCGCCAGCAGCACTCTCGGGGACACCGGGGAGCTGTTTTTT
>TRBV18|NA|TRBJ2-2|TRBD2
CASSSGLGGITGELFF
TGTGCCAGCTCATCCGGACTAGGTGGTATTACCGGGGAGCTGTTTTTT
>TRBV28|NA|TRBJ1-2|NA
CASTWGGRGNYGYTF
TGTGCCAGCACCTGGGGGGGCCGGGGGAACTATGGCTACACCTTC
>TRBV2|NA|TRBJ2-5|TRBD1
CASGNRGRRETQYF
TGTGCCAGCGGCAACAGGGGGCGCCGAGAGACCCAGTACTTC
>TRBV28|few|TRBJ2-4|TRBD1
CASSSAGTGANIQYF
TGTGCCAGCAGTTCCGCCGGGACAGGGGCAAACATTCAGTACTTC
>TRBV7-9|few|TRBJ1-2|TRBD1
CASSADPGGGGYTF
TGTGCCAGCAGCGCAGATCCAGGGGGCGGTGGCTACACCTTC
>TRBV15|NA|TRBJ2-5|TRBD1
CATSRGDRGFQETQYF
TGTGCCACCAGCAGAGGGGACAGGGGTTTCCAAGAGACCCAGTACTTC
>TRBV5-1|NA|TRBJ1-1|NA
CASSIDRNTEAFF
TGCGCCAGCAGCATTGACAGGAACACTGAAGCTTTCTTT
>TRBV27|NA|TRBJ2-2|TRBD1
CASSNIQGSTGELFF
TGTGCCAGCAGTAATATACAGGGGTCAACCGGGGAGCTGTTTTTT
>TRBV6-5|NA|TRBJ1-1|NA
CASSYELGNTEAFF
TGTGCCAGCAGTTACGAACTCGGGAACACTGAAGCTTTCTTT
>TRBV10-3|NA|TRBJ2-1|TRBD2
CAIARDSGRANEQFF
TGTGCCATTGCCCGAGATAGCGGGAGGGCCAATGAGCAGTTCTTC
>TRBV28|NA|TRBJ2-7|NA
CASSIPDGRRYEQYF
TGTGCCAGCAGTATACCCGACGGTCGGCGGTACGAGCAGTACTTC
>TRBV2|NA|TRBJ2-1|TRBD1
CASSAGTGGRLEQFF
TGTGCCAGCAGTGCAGGGACAGGGGGAAGATTAGAGCAGTTCTTC
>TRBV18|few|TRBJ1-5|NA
CASSQGGNQPQHF
TGTGCCAGCTCACAAGGGGGAAATCAGCCCCAGCATTTT
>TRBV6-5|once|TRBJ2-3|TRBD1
CASSHQGASTDTQYF
TGTGCCAGCAGCCACCAGGGGGCTAGCACAGATACGCAGTATTTT
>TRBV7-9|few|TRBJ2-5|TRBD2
CASSLVKLAGETQYF
TGTGCCAGCAGCCTAGTCAAACTAGCGGGAGAGACCCAGTACTTC
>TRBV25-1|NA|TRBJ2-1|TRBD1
CASQGAESYNEQFF
TGTGCCAGCCAGGGGGCGGAATCCTACAATGAGCAGTTCTTC
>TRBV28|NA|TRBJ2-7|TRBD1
CASRGSGGFYEQYF
TGTGCCAGCAGGGGGTCAGGGGGATTCTACGAGCAGTACTTC
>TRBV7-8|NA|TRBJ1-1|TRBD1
CASSPRQGIPSEAFF
TGTGCCAGCAGCCCCCGACAGGGAATACCGTCCGAAGCTTTCTTT